This is a list of T cell receptor beta chains from one sample in a study of tumor-infiltrating lymphocytes in primary liver carcinoma. TCRdb reprocessed the multiplex PCR reads with MiXCR, giving one entry per CDR3 protein. This sample has about 120,000 distinct CDR3 sequences, with nearly 70% found just once. Material: tumor-adjacent normal liver tissue. The receptors here all came from an older woman with primary liver carcinoma and hepatitis B virus infection. Each CDR3 is given with its conserved first and last residue. The D gene is left open where the match is weak. A row's size may be missing; if present it is once, few, many or a size class.

d_call: .; j_call: TRBJ1-5; clone_size: .; v_call: TRBV6-1; cdr3_nt: TGTGCTAGCAGTGATTTGGCCGATAGCAATCAACCCCAGCTTTTT; cdr3_aa: CASSDLADSNQPQLF
d_call: .; j_call: TRBJ1-4; clone_size: many; v_call: TRBV10-3; cdr3_nt: TGTGCCATCAGGGGGACGATCGGGGAAAAACTGTTTTTT; cdr3_aa: CAIRGTIGEKLFF
d_call: .; j_call: TRBJ2-7; clone_size: .; v_call: TRBV5-1; cdr3_nt: TGCGCCAGCAACCCAGAACAGGGCTGGTCCTATGAGCAGTACTTC; cdr3_aa: CASNPEQGWSYEQYF
d_call: .; j_call: TRBJ2-1; clone_size: .; v_call: TRBV19; cdr3_nt: TGTGCCAGTAGCATGGCCAAATACAATGAGCAGTTCTTC; cdr3_aa: CASSMAKYNEQFF
d_call: .; j_call: TRBJ1-6; clone_size: few; v_call: TRBV9; cdr3_nt: TGTGCCAGCAGCGCTGGCGAAGGGAATTCACCCCTCCACTTT; cdr3_aa: CASSAGEGNSPLHF
d_call: .; j_call: TRBJ2-3; clone_size: .; v_call: TRBV6-4; cdr3_nt: TGCGCCAGCAGTCATTCAGGGACAGATACGCAGTATTTT; cdr3_aa: CASSHSGTDTQYF
d_call: .; j_call: TRBJ2-6; clone_size: many; v_call: TRBV7-9; cdr3_nt: TGTGCCAGCAGCACTACCCAGGGGATGATTTCTGGGGCCAACGTCCTGACTTTC; cdr3_aa: CASSTTQGMISGANVLTF
d_call: .; j_call: TRBJ2-5; clone_size: many; v_call: TRBV6-6; cdr3_nt: TGTGCCAGCAGTACTGGACGGGGACTGATTGGTGAGACCCAGTACTTC; cdr3_aa: CASSTGRGLIGETQYF
d_call: .; j_call: TRBJ2-5; clone_size: .; v_call: TRBV4-2; cdr3_nt: TGTGCCAGCAGCCGCACAGCGGATCAAGAGACCCAGCACTTC; cdr3_aa: CASSRTADQETQHF
d_call: .; j_call: TRBJ1-3; clone_size: once; v_call: TRBV5-1; cdr3_nt: TGCGACAGCAGCTTGAGTGGAAGGGGAATGAACTCTGGAAACACCATATATTTT; cdr3_aa: CDSSLSGRGMNSGNTIYF
d_call: .; j_call: TRBJ1-2; clone_size: .; v_call: TRBV12-3/TRBV12-4; cdr3_nt: TGTGCCGGCAGTTTTGCGGGCAGGGGAGATGGTTACACCTTC; cdr3_aa: CAGSFAGRGDGYTF
d_call: .; j_call: TRBJ2-3; clone_size: .; v_call: TRBV5-6; cdr3_nt: TGTGGCAGCAGCCGGAGGGCGATTACAGATACGCGGTATTTT; cdr3_aa: CGSSRRAITDTRYF
d_call: .; j_call: TRBJ1-1; clone_size: few; v_call: TRBV11-3; cdr3_nt: TGTACCAACAGCTTAGAGGAGAACACTGAAGCTTTCTTT; cdr3_aa: CTNSLEENTEAFF
d_call: TRBD2; j_call: TRBJ2-1; clone_size: .; v_call: TRBV4-2; cdr3_nt: TGTGCCAGCAGCCAGCCGGCCACGGGACTAGCGAGCAATGAGCAGCTCTTC; cdr3_aa: CASSQPATGLASNEQLF
d_call: .; j_call: TRBJ1-1; clone_size: .; v_call: TRBV6-6; cdr3_nt: TGTGCCAGCAGCCTACAGGGACTCAGTGAGGCTTTCTTT; cdr3_aa: CASSLQGLSEAFF
d_call: .; j_call: TRBJ1-6; clone_size: many; v_call: TRBV12-3/TRBV12-4; cdr3_nt: TGTGCCAGCAGTCCCGGGAGGGCAGGGCGCTCACCCCTCCACTTT; cdr3_aa: CASSPGRAGRSPLHF
d_call: .; j_call: TRBJ2-1; clone_size: many; v_call: TRBV12-3/TRBV12-4; cdr3_nt: TGTGCCAGCTCGAAAGTTAATGAGCAGTTCTTC; cdr3_aa: CASSKVNEQFF
d_call: .; j_call: TRBJ2-3; clone_size: .; v_call: TRBV28; cdr3_nt: TGTGCCAGCAGTTACTCAGAGAAGCAGTATTTC; cdr3_aa: CASSYSEKQYF
d_call: .; j_call: TRBJ2-6; clone_size: .; v_call: TRBV6-2/TRBV6-3; cdr3_nt: TGTGCCGGCAGTCCTCTCGGTTCCGGGGCCAACGTCCTGACTTTC; cdr3_aa: CAGSPLGSGANVLTF
d_call: TRBD2; j_call: TRBJ2-3; clone_size: many; v_call: TRBV5-1; cdr3_nt: TGCGCCAGCAGCTGGGCGGGGGGCGATACGCAGTATTTT; cdr3_aa: CASSWAGGDTQYF
d_call: TRBD1; j_call: TRBJ2-1; clone_size: many; v_call: TRBV24-1; cdr3_nt: TGTGCCACCAGTGATACAGGGGGCGTAACTCGCAATGAGCAGTTCTTC; cdr3_aa: CATSDTGGVTRNEQFF
d_call: TRBD2; j_call: TRBJ2-1; clone_size: many; v_call: TRBV6-5; cdr3_nt: TGTGCCAGCAGCATAAGCGGGAGTTCCTACAATGAGCAGTTCTTC; cdr3_aa: CASSISGSSYNEQFF
d_call: .; j_call: TRBJ2-7; clone_size: few; v_call: TRBV19; cdr3_nt: TGTGCCAGTAGTATCCAATCGGGACAATTGTACTTC; cdr3_aa: CASSIQSGQLYF
d_call: .; j_call: TRBJ2-4; clone_size: .; v_call: TRBV6-1; cdr3_nt: TGTGTCAGCACCCGAGGGGGGGAGCTAGCCAAAAACACTCAGTACTTC; cdr3_aa: CVSTRGGELAKNTQYF
d_call: .; j_call: TRBJ2-5; clone_size: .; v_call: TRBV12-3/TRBV12-4; cdr3_nt: TGTGCCGGCAGTTTGTGGCGAGGGACCCAGTACTTC; cdr3_aa: CAGSLWRGTQYF
d_call: TRBD2; j_call: TRBJ2-7; clone_size: .; v_call: TRBV14; cdr3_nt: TGTGCCAGCAGCCACCCGATAGGACTAGCGGGAGGACTCTTCTACGAGCAGTACTTC; cdr3_aa: CASSHPIGLAGGLFYEQYF
d_call: TRBD1; j_call: TRBJ2-5; clone_size: .; v_call: TRBV29-1; cdr3_nt: TGCAGCGTTGAGAGGGACAGGGGGAAGAGTGAAGAGACCCAGTACTTC; cdr3_aa: CSVERDRGKSEETQYF
d_call: TRBD1; j_call: TRBJ2-7; clone_size: .; v_call: TRBV6-1; cdr3_nt: TGTGCCAGCAGTGAGGGACAGGGGGAGTCCGAGCAGTACTTC; cdr3_aa: CASSEGQGESEQYF
d_call: TRBD2; j_call: TRBJ2-7; clone_size: .; v_call: TRBV7-2; cdr3_nt: TGTGCCAGCAGCCTAGCTTTAGGGACTAGGCGCGAGCAGTACTTC; cdr3_aa: CASSLALGTRREQYF
d_call: .; j_call: TRBJ1-1; clone_size: .; v_call: TRBV19; cdr3_nt: TGTGCCAGTAGTATCCCTGGACAGTTGAACACTGAAGCTTTCTTT; cdr3_aa: CASSIPGQLNTEAFF
d_call: .; j_call: TRBJ1-5; clone_size: .; v_call: TRBV6-1; cdr3_nt: TGTGCCTCCAGGGCAGGTAACAATCAGCCCCAGCATTTT; cdr3_aa: CASRAGNNQPQHF
d_call: .; j_call: TRBJ2-7; clone_size: .; v_call: TRBV11-1; cdr3_nt: TGTGCCAGTAGCTACATCCGGGACAAGGGTTACGATCAGTACTTC; cdr3_aa: CASSYIRDKGYDQYF
d_call: TRBD1; j_call: TRBJ2-3; clone_size: .; v_call: TRBV28; cdr3_nt: TGTGCCAGCAGCCGACCTGGGACAGGGGGGGTAGACACGCAGTATTTT; cdr3_aa: CASSRPGTGGVDTQYF